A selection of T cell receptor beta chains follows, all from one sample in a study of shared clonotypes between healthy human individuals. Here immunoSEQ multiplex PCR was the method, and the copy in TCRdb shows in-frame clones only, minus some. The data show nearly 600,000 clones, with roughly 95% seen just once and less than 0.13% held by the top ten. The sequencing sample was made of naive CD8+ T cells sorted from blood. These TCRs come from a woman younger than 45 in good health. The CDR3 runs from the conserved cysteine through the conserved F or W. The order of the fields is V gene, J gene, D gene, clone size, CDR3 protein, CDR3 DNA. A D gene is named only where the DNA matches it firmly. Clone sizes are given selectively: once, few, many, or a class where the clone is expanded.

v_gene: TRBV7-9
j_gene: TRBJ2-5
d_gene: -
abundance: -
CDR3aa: CASSPLALQETQYF
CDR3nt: TGTGCCAGCAGCCCCCTCGCACTCCAAGAGACCCAGTACTTC

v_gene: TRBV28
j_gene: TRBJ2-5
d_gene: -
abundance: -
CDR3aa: CASAWGYQETQYF
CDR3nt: TGTGCCAGCGCCTGGGGTTACCAAGAGACCCAGTACTTC

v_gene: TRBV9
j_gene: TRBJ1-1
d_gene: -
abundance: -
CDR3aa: CASSVAQGLNTEAFF
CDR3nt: TGTGCCAGCAGCGTAGCTCAGGGCTTGAACACTGAAGCTTTCTTT

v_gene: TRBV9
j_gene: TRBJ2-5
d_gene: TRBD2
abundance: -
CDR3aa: CASSVEPGLVWETQYF
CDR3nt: TGTGCCAGCAGCGTAGAACCAGGACTAGTATGGGAGACCCAGTACTTC

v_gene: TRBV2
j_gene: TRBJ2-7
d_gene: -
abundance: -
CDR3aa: CASSGMVSSYEQYF
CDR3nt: TGTGCCAGCAGTGGGATGGTTAGCTCCTACGAGCAGTACTTC

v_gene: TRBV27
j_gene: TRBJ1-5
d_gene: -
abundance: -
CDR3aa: CASSLISNQPQHF
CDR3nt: TGTGCCAGCAGTTTAATCAGCAATCAGCCCCAGCATTTT

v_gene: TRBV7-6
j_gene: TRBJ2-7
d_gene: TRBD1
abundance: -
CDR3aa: CASSLAGGEQYF
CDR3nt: TGTGCCAGCAGTCTCGCAGGGGGCGAGCAGTACTTC

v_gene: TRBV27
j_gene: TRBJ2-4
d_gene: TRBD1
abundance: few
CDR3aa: CASSSGTGRNIQYF
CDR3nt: TGTGCCAGCAGTTCTGGGACAGGGCGGAACATTCAGTACTTC

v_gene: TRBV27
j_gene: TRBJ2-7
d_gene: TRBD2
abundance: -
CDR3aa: CASSLTHGTSLYEQYF
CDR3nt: TGTGCCAGCAGTTTAACGCACGGGACTAGCTTGTACGAGCAGTACTTC

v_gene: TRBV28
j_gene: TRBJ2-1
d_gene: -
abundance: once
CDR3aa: CASRTLGDDEQFF
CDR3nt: TGTGCCAGCAGGACCTTGGGGGACGATGAGCAGTTCTTC

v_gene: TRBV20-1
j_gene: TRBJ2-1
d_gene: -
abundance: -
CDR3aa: CSARVVNEQFF
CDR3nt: TGCAGTGCTAGGGTTGTGAATGAGCAGTTCTTC

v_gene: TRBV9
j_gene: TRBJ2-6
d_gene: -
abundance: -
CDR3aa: CASSAPLGANVLTF
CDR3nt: TGTGCCAGCAGCGCCCCACTTGGGGCCAACGTCCTGACTTTC

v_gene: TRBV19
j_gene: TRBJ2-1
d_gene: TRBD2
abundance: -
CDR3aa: CASGAGGSYNEQFF
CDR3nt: TGTGCCAGTGGGGCGGGGGGCTCCTACAATGAGCAGTTCTTC

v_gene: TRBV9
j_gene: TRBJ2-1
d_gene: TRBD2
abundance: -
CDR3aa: CASSVGDEAGDYNEQFF
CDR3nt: TGTGCCAGCAGCGTAGGGGATGAAGCGGGAGACTACAATGAGCAGTTCTTC

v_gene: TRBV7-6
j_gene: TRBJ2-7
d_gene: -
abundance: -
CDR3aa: CASSLGAGAGYEQYF
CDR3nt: TGTGCCAGCAGCTTAGGGGCAGGGGCGGGCTACGAGCAGTACTTC

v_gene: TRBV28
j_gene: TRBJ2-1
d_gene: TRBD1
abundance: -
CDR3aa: CASSSDRQGASRYNEQFF
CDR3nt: TGTGCCAGCAGTTCGGACCGACAGGGGGCGTCGAGGTACAATGAGCAGTTCTTC

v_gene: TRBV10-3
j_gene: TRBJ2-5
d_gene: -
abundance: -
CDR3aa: CAKGRRGGETQYF
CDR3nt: TGTGCCAAGGGAAGGCGGGGCGGAGAGACCCAGTACTTC

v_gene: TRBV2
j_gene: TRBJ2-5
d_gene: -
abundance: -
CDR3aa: CASVREARETQYF
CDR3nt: TGTGCCAGCGTAAGAGAAGCGCGGGAGACCCAGTACTTC

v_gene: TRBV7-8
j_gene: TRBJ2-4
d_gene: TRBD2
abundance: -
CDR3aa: CASSPGLAGVDWAKNIQYF
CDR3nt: TGTGCCAGCAGCCCGGGACTAGCGGGAGTAGATTGGGCCAAAAACATTCAGTACTTC

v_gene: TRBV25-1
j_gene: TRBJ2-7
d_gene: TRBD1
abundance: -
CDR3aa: CASTGDSYEQYF
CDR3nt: TGTGCCAGTACAGGGGATTCCTACGAGCAGTACTTC